One and the same sample provided the 7 T cell receptor beta chains below, sequenced in a study of CD8 T cells in ankylosing spondylitis (dated by TCRdb to about 2017). The library was obtained by 5' RACE. Sequencing was carried out with an Illumina HiSeq 2500. TCRdb reprocessed the public reads (quality trimming at Q25 with fastp, clone calling with MiXCR) and kept in-frame beta chains. CDR3 protein sequences are deduplicated, and each keeps its most common genes and DNA. In all, the sample holds fewer than 200,000 distinct CDR3 sequences, and around a tenth of those were seen once. The ten most abundant clones make up over 13% of the sample. Material for sequencing was blood, either unsorted or a sorted T cell fraction (not recorded which). The origin of the receptors is a female donor with ankylosing spondylitis or in good health (not recorded which).

This clonotype has more than one count but fewer than ten. The rearrangement uses TRBV20-1 and TRBJ2-1, with a weak D call TRBD2 (6 bases). This CDR3 is built from 15 residues. Germline CDR1 DFQATT, CDR2 SNEGSKA (reference sequence). Deletions cut 5 bases from V and 0 bases from J, with 14 bases between. The CDR3 DNA reads as TGCAGTGCTTTTAGCGGAGAGAGCTCCTACAATGAGCAGTTCTTC. It translates to CSAFSGESSYNEQFF.

This chain uses TRBV25-1 with TRBJ1-4; TRBD1 matches at 12 bases. Germline trimming cut 8 bases from V and 6 bases from J; bases unmatched to any gene: 4. CDR1 and CDR2 from the germline V gene are MGHDK and SYGVNS. The CDR3 spans 14 residues. The DNA of the CDR3 is TGTGCCAGCGGGGGACAGGGGGCCTATGAAAAACTGTTTTTT. Protein product: CASGGQGAYEKLFF.

This clonotype turned up a few times. This chain connects TRBV5-1 to TRBJ2-1; D remains unclear. Germline assignment: CDR1 SGHRS and CDR2 YFSETQ. The CDR3 is 12 residues long. V shed 2 bases and J shed 8 bases, with 8 bases lying between them. CDR3 coding DNA: TGCGCCAGCAGCTTCAATGGAGATGAGCAGTTCTTC. The encoded protein is CASSFNGDEQFF. Combining the CDR3 with reference TRBV5-1 and TRBJ2-1 gives the whole variable domain KAGVTQTPRYLIKTRGQQVTLSCSPISGHRSVSWYQQTPGQGLQFLFEYFSETQRNKGNFPGRFSGRQFSNSRSEMNVSTLELGDSALYLCASSFNGDEQFFGPGTRLTVL.

The genes are TRBV6-2 or TRBV6-3 and TRBJ2-4; D unclear. V was pared by 6 bases and J by 1 base, with 19 bases between. The CDR3 sequence is 17 residues long. Germline values: CDR1 MNHEY, CDR2 SVGEGT. This CDR3 is CASRISDRNWAKNIQYF. DNA of the CDR3: TGTGCCAGCAGAATTTCGGACCGTAATTGGGCCAAAAACATTCAGTACTTC.

This clonotype was recorded at least ten times. CDR3 in DNA: TGTGCCAGCTCACCAGTTACTAGCGGCTACAATGAGCAGTTCTTC. It is translated as CASSPVTSGYNEQFF. J is TRBJ2-1 and V is TRBV18, with 8 bases that match TRBD2. The CDR3 runs to 15 residues. CDR1 and CDR2 from the germline V gene are KGHSH and LQKENI. The J segment lost 3 bases and the V segment lost 2 bases, leaving 3 bases of the junction unmatched. Together with reference TRBV18 and TRBJ2-1, the CDR3 gives the full variable domain: NAGVMQNPRHLVRRRGQEARLRCSPMKGHSHVYWYRQLPEEGLKFMVYLQKENIIDESGMPKERFSAEFPKEGPSILRIQQVVRGDSAAYFCASSPVTSGYNEQFFGPGTRLTVL.

The sample holds a few counts of this clonotype. The chain couples TRBV25-1 to TRBJ2-1; 10 positions match TRBD1. Looked up from germline, CDR1 is MGHDK and CDR2 is SYGVNS. The CDR3 covers 15 residues. The trim removed 0 bases at V and 7 bases at J, leaving 3 bases unmatched. Here the CDR3 DNA reads TGTGCCAGCAGTGAATATTTGGGACAGGGGAATGAGCAGTTCTTC. As protein: CASSEYLGQGNEQFF.

This clonotype was counted many times. The J gene is TRBJ2-2, the V gene TRBV10-3, with 7 nucleotides matching TRBD2. Trimming at V came to 8 bases and at J to 6 bases, leaving 18 bases not matched to a gene. This CDR3 spans 17 amino acids. Germline V gives CDR1 ENHRY, CDR2 SYGVKD. CDR3 loop: CAIAFGGKSVESGELFF. The CDR3 nucleotides are TGTGCCATCGCGTTCGGGGGGAAGAGTGTCGAGTCCGGGGAGCTGTTTTTT.